One sample yielded the 15 T cell receptor beta chains listed below, sequenced in a study of blood T cell repertoires in COVID-19. Sequencing used immunoSEQ multiplex PCR; TCRdb keeps in-frame clones, though not all of them. The table lists under 200,000 clones, just over 90% of them singletons. Sequenced: peripheral blood. Every receptor here comes from a young man with acute or convalescent COVID-19.

The rearrangement uses TRBV10-2 and TRBJ1-1; 8 bases agree with TRBD1. Per the germline V gene, CDR1 is WSHSY and CDR2 is SAAADI. The CDR3 loop spans 19 amino acids. Germline trimming cut 7 bases from V and 4 bases from J; bases unmatched to any gene: 23. CDR3 sequence: CASNTVWGTGKRSFTEAFF. CDR3 nucleotides: TGCGCCAGCAATACGGTGTGGGGGACAGGCAAGCGGTCGTTCACTGAAGCTTTCTTT.

There are a few counts of this clone. The chain joins TRBV28 to TRBJ1-5, with D tentatively TRBD1 (5 bases). This CDR3 has 13 amino acids. Germline V lookup: CDR1 MDHEN, CDR2 SYDVKM. Trimming took 2 bases from V and 3 from J, leaving 5 bases between them. The chain's CDR3 is CASSLGHNQPQHF. CDR3 coding DNA: TGTGCCAGCAGTTTAGGACACAATCAGCCCCAGCATTTT.

Written as DNA, the CDR3 is TGTGCCAGTAGTATCGGAGGACAGTTGAACACTGAAGCTTTCTTT. Its translation is CASSIGGQLNTEAFF. This chain joins TRBV19 and TRBJ1-1; D might be TRBD1 (6 bases). The CDR3 contains 15 residues. Per the germline V gene, CDR1 is LNHDA and CDR2 is SQIVND (reference sequence). Trimming stripped 3 bases from V and 0 bases from J, with 11 bases between. The variable domain in full, with the rest retrieved from reference TRBV19 and TRBJ1-1, is DGGITQSPKYLFRKEGQNVTLSCEQNLNHDAMYWYRQDPGQGLRLIYYSQIVNDFQKGDIAEGYSVSREKKESFPLTVTSAQKNPTAFYLCASSIGGQLNTEAFFGQGTRLTVV.

The CDR3 region is CAISEGGGESYNEQFF. The CDR3 nucleotides read TGTGCCATCAGTGAGGGCGGGGGCGAGTCCTACAATGAGCAGTTCTTC. The chain joins TRBV10-3 to TRBJ2-1; D is possibly TRBD2 (7 bases). This CDR3 is built from 16 residues. Germline CDR1 reads ENHRY; CDR2 reads SYGVKD. Trimming took off 2 bases at V and 1 base at J, with 12 bases between the two ends.

CDR3 in DNA: TGCGCCAGCAGCTTGGAGCAGGGGAGATGGAGGGAGCAGTTCTTC. Amino acids: CASSLEQGRWREQFF. The chain combines TRBV5-1 with TRBJ2-1; D possibly corresponds to TRBD1 (6 bases). CDR1 and CDR2 (germline): SGHRS, YFSETQ. V gave up 0 bases and J gave up 10 bases, with 17 bases separating them. The CDR3 consists of 15 residues. Full variable domain (remainder filled in from reference TRBV5-1 and TRBJ2-1): KAGVTQTPRYLIKTRGQQVTLSCSPISGHRSVSWYQQTPGQGLQFLFEYFSETQRNKGNFPGRFSGRQFSNSRSEMNVSTLELGDSALYLCASSLEQGRWREQFFGPGTRLTVL.

V and J are TRBV6-6 and TRBJ1-4, with 7 bases lining up with TRBD1. Germline V gene data show CDR1 as MNHNY and CDR2 as SVGAGI (reference sequence). Trimming took 8 bases from V and 4 from J; bases not matched to a gene: 7. The CDR3 is 14 amino acids. The CDR3 DNA is TGTGCCAGCCGTCCCGGGACAGATAATGAAAAACTGTTTTTT. Translating gives CASRPGTDNEKLFF.

V usage is TRBV2 and J usage is TRBJ1-2; D call uncertain. Trimming removed 3 bases at V and 6 bases at J, with 11 bases between. The CDR3 consists of 13 residues. Germline CDR1 and CDR2: SNHLY and FYNNEI. As DNA, the CDR3 is TGTGCCAGCAGTGACATAGATTTCAATGGCTACACCTTC. It translates to CASSDIDFNGYTF.

The V and J genes are TRBV11-2 and TRBJ2-2; D is perhaps TRBD2 (6 bases). The CDR3 is 15 residues long. Looked up from germline, CDR1 is SGHAT and CDR2 is FQNNGV. Trimming took off 4 bases at V and 5 bases at J, with 14 bases between the two ends. Written as DNA, the CDR3 is TGTGCCAGCAGCTCCCTCGGGAGATCGACCGGGGAGCTGTTTTTT. Translating gives CASSSLGRSTGELFF.

This chain uses TRBV2 with TRBJ1-1; no reliable D call. The V gene lost 0 bases and the J gene lost 2 bases, with 10 bases spanning the gap. This CDR3 is 15 amino acids long. Looked up from germline, CDR1 is SNHLY and CDR2 is FYNNEI. Here the CDR3 DNA reads TGTGCCAGCAGTGAAGCACCAGGCCCTAACACTGAAGCTTTCTTT. Translation gives CASSEAPGPNTEAFF.

The chain joins TRBV30 to TRBJ2-7, with 11 bases fitting TRBD1. Losses at the gene ends were 4 bases for V and 0 bases for J; bases not matched to a gene: 14. The length of the CDR3 is 18 residues. In germline, CDR1 is GTSNPN, CDR2 SVGIG (reference sequence). The CDR3 spells CAWTGQGARLAGSYEQYF. Here the CDR3 DNA reads TGTGCCTGGACCGGACAGGGGGCGCGCCTAGCCGGCTCCTACGAGCAGTACTTC.

The V and J genes are TRBV30 and TRBJ2-5, with 10 bases matching TRBD2. There are 16 residues in the CDR3. V shed 1 base, J shed 5 bases, and the junction held 10 bases outside the gene matches. CDR1 is GTSNPN, CDR2 SVGIG, per germline (reference sequence). The CDR3 here is CAWSEASGGARETQYF. The CDR3 DNA reads as TGTGCCTGGAGTGAGGCTAGCGGGGGAGCGAGGGAGACCCAGTACTTC.

The gene calls are TRBV24-1 and TRBJ2-1, with TRBD2 matching 13 bases. Germline CDR1 is KGHDR and CDR2 is SFDVKD. Losses at the gene ends were 7 bases for V and 1 base for J; bases not matched to a gene: 18. This CDR3 spans 21 amino acids. CDR3: CATSVGIVGLAGKISYNEQFF. The CDR3 bases are TGTGCCACCAGCGTGGGCATTGTGGGACTAGCGGGAAAAATATCCTACAATGAGCAGTTCTTC.

The chain joins TRBV4-2 to TRBJ2-1; 7 bases line up with TRBD2. With V trimmed by 5 bases and J by 0 bases, 4 bases remained unmatched. Germline CDR1 LGHNA, CDR2 YNFKEQ. The CDR3 is made up of 15 amino acids. CDR3 DNA sequence: TGTGCCAGCAGCGGGAGCGGGGTCTCCTACAATGAGCAGTTCTTC. Its translation: CASSGSGVSYNEQFF.

The chain is built from TRBV27 and TRBJ1-6, with 10 bases identical to TRBD1. With 2 bases clipped from V and 7 bases from J, the junction kept 11 bases outside the gene matches. The germline gives CDR1 MNHEY, CDR2 SMNVEV (reference sequence). The CDR3 covers 18 residues. The CDR3 DNA is TGTGCCAGCAGTTTAGGAGACCGACAGGGGGCATGGAATTCACCCCTCCACTTT. Translated, it gives CASSLGDRQGAWNSPLHF.

The chain links TRBV15 to TRBJ1-4, with D hard to call. There are 13 residues in the CDR3. V lost 0 bases and J 8 bases, leaving 7 bases between the germline ends. CDR1 is LNHNV and CDR2 is YYDKDF in the germline V gene (reference sequence). The CDR3 is CATSRDSREKLFF. CDR3 in DNA: TGTGCCACCAGCAGAGATTCGAGGGAAAAACTGTTTTTT.